This T cell receptor (beta chain) appears in the sequencing data of a study of human CD8 memory T cell subsets. Germline V lookup: CDR1 GTSNPN, CDR2 SVGIG (reference sequence). CDR3 length: 14 residues. Libraries of TCR beta chains were produced by 5' RACE (UMI-labeled). TCRdb reprocessed the 5' RACE reads; each CDR3 protein has one entry and no DNA is given. The sample's table shows around 5,000 distinct CDR3 sequences. The TPEX subset meant dysfunctional early memory CD8+ cells, CCR7+ PD-1+ TIGIT+. By negative magnetic separation, total CD8+ T cells were enriched. Study findings and constraints: Similarly high diversity marked stem-like memory and precursor exhausted T cells, unlike effector memory cells.

As to this clonotype: Its antigen is not known.

This chain links TRBV30 with TRBJ1-2; TCRdb designates TRBD1, a call that cannot be tested without DNA. The material sequenced was CD8+ T cells from PBMCs. This TCR was sampled from a human donor in good health. CDR3 sequence: CAWTYDRPAYGYTF.